Below, one T cell receptor beta chain is given with its context. Its specificity is unknown. The study reverse transcribed the entire isolated RNA, so it sequenced expressed TCRB transcripts. The protocol was immunoSEQ multiplex PCR, while the TCRdb copy is restricted to in-frame clones and leaves out a portion. The sample lists hundreds of thousands of clones, about 16% occurring once. The record originates from a study of beta chain features in type 1 diabetes. Study results and caveats: Naive, central memory and Treg TCRB repertoires seemed to resemble each other more closely in patients than they did in healthy donors. High-TCR-expressing cells could be over-represented by cDNA sequencing. There were fewer insertions and more deletions at the VDJ junctions of type 1 diabetes patients.

Sorted CD4+ subsets: naive, central memory, regulatory, stem cell-like memory (CD45RO/CCR7/CD25/CD127/CD95/CD27 panel). Sequenced input: naive CD4+ T cells from blood. The origin of this receptor is a man aged 18 to 30 in good health.

CDR3 sequence: CASSYRDRHYGYTF. CDR3 coding DNA: TGTGCCAGCAGTTACAGGGACAGGCATTATGGCTACACCTTC. The genes are TRBV6-5 and TRBJ1-2, with TRBD1 identical over 8 bases. V shed 2 bases, J shed 5 bases, and the junction held 4 bases outside the gene matches. Germline assignment: CDR1 MNHEY and CDR2 SVGAGI. The CDR3 length is 14 residues.